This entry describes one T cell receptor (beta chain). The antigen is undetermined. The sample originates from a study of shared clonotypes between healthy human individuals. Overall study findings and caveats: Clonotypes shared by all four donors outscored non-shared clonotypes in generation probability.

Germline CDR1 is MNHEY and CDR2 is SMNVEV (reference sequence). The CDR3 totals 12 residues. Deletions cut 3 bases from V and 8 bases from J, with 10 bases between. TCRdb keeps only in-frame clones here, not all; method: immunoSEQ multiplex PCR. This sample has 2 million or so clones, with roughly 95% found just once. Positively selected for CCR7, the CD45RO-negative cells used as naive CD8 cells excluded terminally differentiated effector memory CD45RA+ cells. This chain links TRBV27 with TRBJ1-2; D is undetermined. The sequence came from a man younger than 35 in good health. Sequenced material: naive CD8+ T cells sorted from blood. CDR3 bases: TGTGCCAGCAGTTTGGACGGGATGGGCTACACCTTC. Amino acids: CASSLDGMGYTF.